These 19 T cell receptor beta chains came from one sample sequenced in a study of tumor and adjacent non-tumor tissue in lung cancer. A modified ARM-PCR protocol with three rounds of nested PCR amplified TCRbeta. MiXCR was run by TCRdb on the multiplex PCR reads, yielding one entry per CDR3 protein. The sample yields about 120,000 distinct CDR3 sequences, under 90% seen once. RNA was extracted from bulk tissue without any cell sorting. Sequenced sample: lung tumor tissue. Receptor source: a man in his 70s with non-small cell lung cancer.

For this clonotype: The junction departs from the called germline gene at one end, perhaps through a read error. The chain is built from TRBV11-2 and TRBJ1-1; D gene ambiguous. The CDR3 runs 16 residues. Germline CDR1 reads SGHAT; CDR2 reads FQNNGV. The CDR3 here is CASNLAEMRMNTEAIF. In DNA, the CDR3 is TGTGCCAGCAACTTAGCGGAGATGAGGATGAACACTGAAGCTATCTTT.

The chain carries TRBV6-5 and TRBJ2-1; tentatively, D is TRBD1 (5 bases). Trimming left V 2 bases short and J 13 bases short, with 24 bases between. Germline V gives CDR1 MNHEY, CDR2 SVGAGI. The CDR3 runs 16 residues. DNA for the CDR3: TGTGCCAGCAGTTACAGTGTAGGGGAATACTACAATAAACAGTTCTTC. It specifies CASSYSVGEYYNKQFF.

With regard to this clonotype: Since the CDR3 does not end with the conserved phenylalanine or tryptophan, this likely comes from a read error. V usage is TRBV11-2 and J usage is TRBJ1-1, with TRBD1 as a possible D gene (5 bases). Germline V CDR1 and CDR2: SGHAT, FQNNGV. CDR3 length: 16 amino acids. The V and J ends lost 1 base and 4 bases respectively, with 16 bases between them. CDR3 sequence: CASSLADMGMSTEAFI. Written as DNA, the CDR3 is TGTGCCAGCAGCTTAGCGGACATGGGGATGAGCACTGAAGCTTTCATT.

This clonotype has a count of ten or more. This chain joins TRBV6-2 or TRBV6-3 and TRBJ1-5, with D perhaps TRBD1 (5 bases). There are 17 residues in the CDR3. With 7 bases removed from V and 2 bases from J, the gap between germline ends came to 21 bases. Germline V gene sequence: CDR1 MNHEY, CDR2 SVGEGT. Here the CDR3 reads CASNPLMIGHRNQPQHF. The CDR3 bases are TGTGCCAGCAATCCTCTGATGATTGGACATCGCAATCAGCCCCAGCATTTT.

V and J are TRBV29-1 and TRBJ2-1; TRBD2 matches 7 bases. J was trimmed by 7 bases and V by 4 bases; bases with no gene match: 7. Per the germline V gene, CDR1 is SQVTM and CDR2 is ANQGSEA. This CDR3 has 13 amino acids. CDR3 sequence (DNA): TGCAGCGTTGGACTAGCAGTCTGGAATGAGCAGTTCTTC. Translated: CSVGLAVWNEQFF.

The chain links TRBV6-2 or TRBV6-3 to TRBJ2-3; TRBD1 is a possible D gene (5 bases). This CDR3 comprises 17 residues. Trimming took off 6 bases at V and 6 bases at J, with 25 bases between the two ends. Germline V gives CDR1 MNHEY, CDR2 SVGEGT. The CDR3 spells CASRYLMTVGLQDTQYF. DNA of the CDR3: TGTGCCAGCAGATACCTGATGACAGTAGGCCTCCAGGATACGCAGTATTTT.

This chain joins TRBV12-3 or TRBV12-4 and TRBJ2-2; TRBD1 aligns across 9 bases. The CDR3 is 15 residues long. V lost 4 bases to trimming and J lost 8 bases; unmatched junction nucleotides: 8. The CDR3 region is CASSSWTGVTGELFF. In DNA form, the CDR3 reads TGTGCCAGCAGTTCCTGGACAGGGGTCACTGGGGAGCTGTTTTTT.

Worth noting for this clonotype: Sequence at one end of the junction differs from germline and may be a read error. The chain employs TRBV4-2 and TRBJ2-5; D gene ambiguous. This CDR3 contains 17 residues. Looked up from germline, CDR1 is LGHNA and CDR2 is YNFKEQ. CDR3 loop: CASNPMAGRQFEETQCF. In DNA form, the CDR3 reads TGTGCCAGCAACCCAATGGCCGGAAGACAATTTGAAGAGACCCAGTGCTTC.

About this clonotype itself: A read error is likely, as this CDR3 ends without the conserved phenylalanine or tryptophan. The rearrangement links TRBV29-1 to TRBJ2-3; TRBD1 aligns across 9 bases. The CDR3 covers 17 residues. Looked up from germline, CDR1 is SQVTM and CDR2 is ANQGSEA. CDR3 coding DNA: TGTAGCTTACTCCCATATGTGACAGGGGGGGACACAGATAGGCAGTATTAT. It is translated as CSLLPYVTGGDTDRQYY.

This chain links TRBV11-2 with TRBJ2-2; D possibly corresponds to TRBD1 (6 bases). The CDR3 sequence is 15 residues long. Trimming left V 5 bases short and J 5 bases short, with 15 bases between. Germline V CDR1 and CDR2: SGHAT, FQNNGV. CDR3 sequence: CASSPLTRGTGELFF. The CDR3 DNA reads TGTGCCAGCAGCCCCTTAACGAGGGGGACCGGGGAGCTGTTTTTT. Complete variable domain (other parts from reference TRBV11-2 and TRBJ2-2): EAGVAQSPRYKIIEKRQSVAFWCNPISGHATLYWYQQILGQGPKLLIQFQNNGVVDDSQLPKDRFSAERLKGVDSTLKIQPAKLEDSAVYLCASSPLTRGTGELFFGEGSRLTVL.

Only one count was recorded for this clonotype. A much larger clone differs from this one at a single base, so this may be a read error. This rearrangement joins TRBV11-2 to TRBJ2-7; no reliable D call. The CDR3 has 14 residues. Germline V CDR1 and CDR2: SGHAT, FQNNGV. The V and J ends lost 0 bases and 7 bases respectively, with 13 bases between them. DNA for the CDR3: TGTGCCAGCAGCTTAGATCGTGGTGGATGGGAGCAGTACTTC. Amino acids: CASSLDRGGWEQYF.

As to this clonotype: Germline is not matched at one junction end, which may reflect a read error. The chain carries TRBV5-5 and TRBJ1-1, with 7 bases matching TRBD1. The CDR3 has 18 residues. Germline CDR1 SGHKS, CDR2 YYEKEE (reference sequence). The CDR3 DNA reads as TGTGCCAGCAGTTACAAGCCGGGAAAGGGGGCGGGTATGACCGAAGTTTTCTTT. Residues: CASSYKPGKGAGMTEVFF.

Comment on this clonotype: An end of the junction does not agree with germline; a read error may underlie this. The CDR3 coding sequence is TGCAGTGCAAAACCTCCGGGACAGGGTTCAGACTACATCTTC. Amino acid sequence: CSAKPPGQGSDYIF. V usage is TRBV29-1 and J usage is TRBJ1-2; 9 nucleotides agree with TRBD1. The CDR3 length is 14 residues. Germline loops: CDR1 SQVTM, CDR2 ANQGSEA.

To note about this clonotype: Without the conserved terminal phenylalanine or tryptophan, this CDR3 likely stems from a read error. The CDR3 bases are TGTGTCGGCAGCACGACTAGCGGGAGAACCTACGAGCAGTACATC. The encoded protein is CVGSTTSGRTYEQYI. This chain uses TRBV12-3 or TRBV12-4 with TRBJ2-7; TRBD2 agrees at 12 bases. The CDR3 consists of 15 residues.

This clonotype was found once. A junction boundary mismatches the germline segment, possibly from a read error. The chain combines TRBV11-2 with TRBJ2-3, with TRBD1 identical over 7 bases. This CDR3 has 14 residues. Germline V lookup: CDR1 SGHAT, CDR2 FQNNGV. The CDR3 DNA reads TGTGCCAGCTGCTCACAGGGGTTCCCAGATACGCAGTTTTTT. Its protein is CASCSQGFPDTQFF.

As for this clonotype: A much bigger clone sits one base away, suggesting this may be a read error. The chain uses TRBV12-3 or TRBV12-4 and TRBJ1-5; 7 bases align to TRBD1. The junction had 14 bases not matched to a gene; V was cut back by 7 bases and J by 8 bases. CDR3 length: 15 residues. The CDR3: CASTRNTGVKEPQHF. CDR3 nucleotides: TGTGCCAGCACTAGGAATACAGGGGTCAAAGAGCCCCAGCATTTT.

A word on this clonotype: One end of the junction does not line up with germline, which may come from a read error. The chain is built from TRBV29-1 and TRBJ2-5, with D uncertain. The CDR3 spans 12 residues. Germline-derived CDR1 and CDR2 are SQVTM and ANQGSEA. This CDR3 is CFVKGFRETQYF. As DNA, the CDR3 is TGTTTCGTGAAGGGATTCCGAGAGACCCAGTACTTC.

Concerning this clonotype: A much larger clone sits a single nucleotide away, making a read error possible. The V gene is TRBV20-1, the J gene TRBJ1-2; tentatively, D is TRBD1 (5 bases). This CDR3 has 19 amino acids. Trimming stripped 1 base from V and 4 bases from J, with 28 bases between. Looked up from germline, CDR1 is DFQATT and CDR2 is SNEGSKA (reference sequence). For the CDR3, the DNA is TGCAGTGCTAGAGCCAAAGCCTCTCTGAGACAGATTGCCCTCTATGGCTACACCTTC. Translating gives CSARAKASLRQIALYGYTF.

There are a few counts of this clonotype. In this CDR3 the conserved last residue, phenylalanine or tryptophan, is missing, so a read error is likely. The V gene is TRBV7-8, the J gene TRBJ2-7, with 7 bases identical to TRBD1. The CDR3 contains 14 residues. Germline CDR1 is SGHVS and CDR2 is FQNEAQ. V was pared by 4 bases and J by 5 bases, with 8 bases of the junction left unmatched. CDR3 in DNA: TGTGCCAGCAGCTCCAGGGACAGTCTCCACGAGCAGTACCTC. It translates to CASSSRDSLHEQYL.